The rows below give T cell receptor beta chains drawn from one sample of a study of human T cells and chemical hapten exposure. TCRdb reprocessed the 5' RACE reads with MiXCR, giving one entry per CDR3 protein. The sample holds more than 60,000 distinct CDR3 sequences, about 16% seen once. These TCRs come from a female donor in good health. The CDR3 runs from the conserved cysteine through the conserved F or W. The order of the fields is V gene, J gene, D gene, clone size, CDR3 DNA, CDR3 protein. The D gene is left open where the match is weak. A clone size is listed for some rows: how often the clone was seen (once, few, many), or a class if it is expanded.

V gene: TRBV6-2/TRBV6-3
J gene: TRBJ2-1
D gene: TRBD2
clone size: few
CDR3 DNA: TGTGCCAGCAGCTCCGGGACTAGCGGGATTTTTGGTAATGAGCAGTTCTTC
CDR3 protein: CASSSGTSGIFGNEQFF

V gene: TRBV5-1
J gene: TRBJ2-5
D gene: -
clone size: -
CDR3 DNA: TGCGCCAGCAGCTTGCCAGGGAGCGAGACCCAGTACTTC
CDR3 protein: CASSLPGSETQYF

V gene: TRBV5-6
J gene: TRBJ1-1
D gene: -
clone size: -
CDR3 DNA: TGTGCCAGCAGGTCAAGCTCGAACACTGAAGCTTTCTTT
CDR3 protein: CASRSSSNTEAFF

V gene: TRBV29-1
J gene: TRBJ2-1
D gene: TRBD2
clone size: -
CDR3 DNA: TGCAGCGTTCTAACGGGACTAGCGGGGGGTGAGCAGTTCTTC
CDR3 protein: CSVLTGLAGGEQFF

V gene: TRBV5-5
J gene: TRBJ2-7
D gene: TRBD2
clone size: -
CDR3 DNA: TGTGCCAGCAGCTTGGAGGGGACTAGCATCCACGAGCAGTACTTC
CDR3 protein: CASSLEGTSIHEQYF

V gene: TRBV29-1
J gene: TRBJ1-1
D gene: TRBD1
clone size: -
CDR3 DNA: TGCAGCGTGGGGACAGGGGTTAACACTGAAGCTTTCTTT
CDR3 protein: CSVGTGVNTEAFF

V gene: TRBV6-1
J gene: TRBJ2-6
D gene: -
clone size: many
CDR3 DNA: TGTGCCAGCAGTGAATGGGACAACTCTGGGGCCAACGTCCTGACTTTC
CDR3 protein: CASSEWDNSGANVLTF

V gene: TRBV20-1
J gene: TRBJ1-2
D gene: -
clone size: few
CDR3 DNA: TGCAGTGCTAGACCCGACAGCGGGAACTATGGCTACACCTTC
CDR3 protein: CSARPDSGNYGYTF

V gene: TRBV27
J gene: TRBJ2-3
D gene: -
clone size: few
CDR3 DNA: TGTGCCAGCAGTCCCCACCATAGCACAGATACGCAGTATTTT
CDR3 protein: CASSPHHSTDTQYF

V gene: TRBV6-5
J gene: TRBJ1-2
D gene: -
clone size: few
CDR3 DNA: TGTGCCAGCATGTTAACTAAAACTCGAAACTATGGCTACACCTTC
CDR3 protein: CASMLTKTRNYGYTF

V gene: TRBV5-1
J gene: TRBJ2-7
D gene: -
clone size: few
CDR3 DNA: TGCGCCAGCAGCTTGGTCGTGCCCCCGAGCTCCTACGAGCAGTACTTC
CDR3 protein: CASSLVVPPSSYEQYF

V gene: TRBV10-3
J gene: TRBJ2-1
D gene: -
clone size: once
CDR3 DNA: TGTGCCACCAGCCGAGAGCGGAATGAGCAGTTCTTC
CDR3 protein: CATSRERNEQFF

V gene: TRBV20-1
J gene: TRBJ2-2
D gene: -
clone size: -
CDR3 DNA: TGCAGTGCTAGAAACGTGCAGTTCGGGGACACCGGGGAGCTGTTTTTT
CDR3 protein: CSARNVQFGDTGELFF

V gene: TRBV9
J gene: TRBJ2-7
D gene: -
clone size: few
CDR3 DNA: TGTGCCAGCAGCGTGAGTACTGGGCTGGGGCAGTACTTC
CDR3 protein: CASSVSTGLGQYF

V gene: TRBV5-4
J gene: TRBJ1-2
D gene: -
clone size: few
CDR3 DNA: TGTGCCAGCAGCTTATCGACAGCGATCTATGGCTACACCTTC
CDR3 protein: CASSLSTAIYGYTF

V gene: TRBV19
J gene: TRBJ1-5
D gene: -
clone size: -
CDR3 DNA: TGTGCCAGTAGTATAGTAGGGTTCAATCAGCCCCAGCATTTT
CDR3 protein: CASSIVGFNQPQHF

V gene: TRBV10-2
J gene: TRBJ1-1
D gene: TRBD1
clone size: few
CDR3 DNA: TGCGCCAGCAGCAGGGACAGGGCTGCGACTGAAGCTTTCTTT
CDR3 protein: CASSRDRAATEAFF

V gene: TRBV10-3
J gene: TRBJ1-3
D gene: -
clone size: few
CDR3 DNA: TGTGCCATCAGTTCAGGGGAGGCTGGAAACACCATATATTTT
CDR3 protein: CAISSGEAGNTIYF

V gene: TRBV10-3
J gene: TRBJ2-7
D gene: TRBD2
clone size: few
CDR3 DNA: TGTGCCATCAGTGAGTCGGGGACTAGCTACGAGCAGTACTTC
CDR3 protein: CAISESGTSYEQYF

V gene: TRBV4-1
J gene: TRBJ1-4
D gene: -
clone size: -
CDR3 DNA: TGCGCCAGCAGCCAAGAGGGCCAAAATCAAAAACTGTTTTTT
CDR3 protein: CASSQEGQNQKLFF

V gene: TRBV6-5
J gene: TRBJ2-7
D gene: -
clone size: -
CDR3 DNA: TGTGCCAGCAGTTACGGGGGGGGCACCTACGAGCAGTACTTC
CDR3 protein: CASSYGGGTYEQYF

V gene: TRBV18
J gene: TRBJ1-2
D gene: -
clone size: -
CDR3 DNA: TGTGCCAGCTCACCTCAAACAGACTATGGCTACACCTTC
CDR3 protein: CASSPQTDYGYTF

V gene: TRBV5-1
J gene: TRBJ1-2
D gene: -
clone size: -
CDR3 DNA: TGCGCCAGCAGCTTGGAGGCGGGGACCTATGGCTACACCTTC
CDR3 protein: CASSLEAGTYGYTF

V gene: TRBV5-1
J gene: TRBJ2-1
D gene: -
clone size: -
CDR3 DNA: TGCGCCAGCAGCTTGGTAAGAACCTTAGCTCACAATGAGCAGTTCTTC
CDR3 protein: CASSLVRTLAHNEQFF

V gene: TRBV5-1
J gene: TRBJ1-6
D gene: -
clone size: -
CDR3 DNA: TGCGCCAGCAGCTCGGAACGCACAGGGAGCTCCTATAATTCACCCCTCCACTTT
CDR3 protein: CASSSERTGSSYNSPLHF

V gene: TRBV9
J gene: TRBJ2-6
D gene: -
clone size: few
CDR3 DNA: TGTGCCAGCAGCGTAAAGGCGGCAAACTCTGGGGCCAACGTCCTGACTTTC
CDR3 protein: CASSVKAANSGANVLTF

V gene: TRBV10-3
J gene: TRBJ2-7
D gene: TRBD1
clone size: few
CDR3 DNA: TGTGCCATCAGTGACGAGACAGGGACCCGCTGGCGGCGCGAGCAGTACTTC
CDR3 protein: CAISDETGTRWRREQYF

V gene: TRBV15
J gene: TRBJ2-7
D gene: -
clone size: few
CDR3 DNA: TGTGCCACCAGCAGAGAGAGGGGGGGTTCCTACGAGCAGTACTTC
CDR3 protein: CATSRERGGSYEQYF

V gene: TRBV2
J gene: TRBJ1-4
D gene: -
clone size: few
CDR3 DNA: TGTGCCAGCAGTCGCGAGAGCCTTGAAAAACTGTTTTTT
CDR3 protein: CASSRESLEKLFF

V gene: TRBV6-6
J gene: TRBJ1-2
D gene: -
clone size: -
CDR3 DNA: TGTGCCAGCAATCCGGGGGGGCGCGGCTATGGCTACACCTTC
CDR3 protein: CASNPGGRGYGYTF

V gene: TRBV6-5
J gene: TRBJ2-7
D gene: TRBD2
clone size: -
CDR3 DNA: TGTGCCAGCAAAACTACACTAGCGGGTGGGTACGAGCAGTACTTC
CDR3 protein: CASKTTLAGGYEQYF

V gene: TRBV5-1
J gene: TRBJ1-2
D gene: -
clone size: few
CDR3 DNA: TGCGCCAGCAGGTTGGGGAACGAGAACTATGGCTACACCTTC
CDR3 protein: CASRLGNENYGYTF

V gene: TRBV19
J gene: TRBJ1-5
D gene: TRBD1
clone size: -
CDR3 DNA: TGTGCCAGTAGTATTCAAGACAGGGGGAATCAGCCCCAGCATTTT
CDR3 protein: CASSIQDRGNQPQHF

V gene: TRBV7-2
J gene: TRBJ1-1
D gene: TRBD1
clone size: -
CDR3 DNA: TGTGCCAGCAGCTCCAACGGGGACAGCTACACTGAAGCTTTCTTT
CDR3 protein: CASSSNGDSYTEAFF

V gene: TRBV7-2
J gene: TRBJ2-3
D gene: TRBD2
clone size: -
CDR3 DNA: TGTGCCAGCAGCTCGAGACTAGCGGGGGGGGTGGATACGCAGTATTTT
CDR3 protein: CASSSRLAGGVDTQYF

V gene: TRBV5-1
J gene: TRBJ2-1
D gene: TRBD2
clone size: -
CDR3 DNA: TGCGCCAGCAGCCCTGGACTAGCGGGAGGTTCAAATGAGCAGTTCTTC
CDR3 protein: CASSPGLAGGSNEQFF

V gene: TRBV20-1
J gene: TRBJ1-1
D gene: -
clone size: few
CDR3 DNA: TGCAGTGCTAGAGGGCTGAACACTGAAGCTTTCTTT
CDR3 protein: CSARGLNTEAFF

V gene: TRBV12-3/TRBV12-4
J gene: TRBJ2-2
D gene: TRBD1
clone size: few
CDR3 DNA: TGTGCCAGCAGAGGGTCGGGACAGCTCACCGGGGAGCTGTTTTTT
CDR3 protein: CASRGSGQLTGELFF

V gene: TRBV18
J gene: TRBJ2-1
D gene: TRBD2
clone size: many
CDR3 DNA: TGTGCCAGCTCACCACCGGGAGCGGGAGGGGGCAATGAGCAGTTCTTC
CDR3 protein: CASSPPGAGGGNEQFF

V gene: TRBV30
J gene: TRBJ2-2
D gene: -
clone size: -
CDR3 DNA: TGTGCCTGGAGTGTACGGGCGGGGAGCACCGGGGAGCTGTTTTTT
CDR3 protein: CAWSVRAGSTGELFF

V gene: TRBV12-3/TRBV12-4
J gene: TRBJ1-5
D gene: -
clone size: -
CDR3 DNA: TGTGCCAGCAGTTTAGCCTTAACTCAGCCCCAGCATTTT
CDR3 protein: CASSLALTQPQHF

V gene: TRBV24-1
J gene: TRBJ2-1
D gene: TRBD1
clone size: few
CDR3 DNA: TGTGCCACCAGCCGCGGACAGGGGACCGATGAGCAGTTCTTC
CDR3 protein: CATSRGQGTDEQFF

V gene: TRBV10-3
J gene: TRBJ2-3
D gene: -
clone size: few
CDR3 DNA: TGTGCCATCAGTGATGAGGATACGCAGTATTTT
CDR3 protein: CAISDEDTQYF

V gene: TRBV11-2
J gene: TRBJ2-7
D gene: -
clone size: few
CDR3 DNA: TGTGCCAGCAGCTTGGAAGCCGGGCGCCACGAGCAGTACTTC
CDR3 protein: CASSLEAGRHEQYF

V gene: TRBV12-3/TRBV12-4
J gene: TRBJ1-5
D gene: -
clone size: few
CDR3 DNA: TGTGCCAGCAGCGACCTGGGGGATCAGCCCCAGCATTTT
CDR3 protein: CASSDLGDQPQHF

V gene: TRBV30
J gene: TRBJ2-2
D gene: TRBD1
clone size: -
CDR3 DNA: TGTGCCTGGAGGGGATCTGGGACAGGGAACACCGGGGAGCTGTTTTTT
CDR3 protein: CAWRGSGTGNTGELFF

V gene: TRBV6-6
J gene: TRBJ1-5
D gene: -
clone size: -
CDR3 DNA: TGTGCCAGCAGTTACTCCAAACAGGACAGAAGCAATCAGCCCCAGCATTTT
CDR3 protein: CASSYSKQDRSNQPQHF

V gene: TRBV7-2
J gene: TRBJ2-2
D gene: TRBD2
clone size: -
CDR3 DNA: TGTGCCAGCAGCTTTAGACTAGCGGGGAGCGGGGAGCTGTTTTTT
CDR3 protein: CASSFRLAGSGELFF

V gene: TRBV20-1
J gene: TRBJ2-7
D gene: TRBD2
clone size: -
CDR3 DNA: TGCAGTGCTCGGGGACTAGCGGGAGATGCCGAGCAGTACTTC
CDR3 protein: CSARGLAGDAEQYF

V gene: TRBV3-1
J gene: TRBJ2-2
D gene: -
clone size: -
CDR3 DNA: TGTGCCAGCAGCCAAGTCGTAAGGAGGAGGGCCAACACCGGGGAGCTGTTTTTT
CDR3 protein: CASSQVVRRRANTGELFF

V gene: TRBV29-1
J gene: TRBJ2-2
D gene: TRBD1
clone size: -
CDR3 DNA: TGCAGCGTTGCCGGGACAGGGGTCTCCGGGGAGCTGTTTTTT
CDR3 protein: CSVAGTGVSGELFF

V gene: TRBV6-5
J gene: TRBJ1-2
D gene: -
clone size: -
CDR3 DNA: TGTGCCAGCAGTTACTCAAAGGGAGGCTATGGCTACACCTTC
CDR3 protein: CASSYSKGGYGYTF

V gene: TRBV15
J gene: TRBJ2-6
D gene: -
clone size: -
CDR3 DNA: TGTGCCACCAGCAGGCTGGAGAGGGCTGGGGCCAACGTCCTGACTTTC
CDR3 protein: CATSRLERAGANVLTF

V gene: TRBV19
J gene: TRBJ2-2
D gene: -
clone size: -
CDR3 DNA: TGTGCCAGTAGTCACCCGGGGGAATACACCGGGGAGCTGTTTTTT
CDR3 protein: CASSHPGEYTGELFF

V gene: TRBV20-1
J gene: TRBJ1-1
D gene: -
clone size: few
CDR3 DNA: TGCAGTGCCGGGGATGCTACAAATGAAGCTTTCTTT
CDR3 protein: CSAGDATNEAFF